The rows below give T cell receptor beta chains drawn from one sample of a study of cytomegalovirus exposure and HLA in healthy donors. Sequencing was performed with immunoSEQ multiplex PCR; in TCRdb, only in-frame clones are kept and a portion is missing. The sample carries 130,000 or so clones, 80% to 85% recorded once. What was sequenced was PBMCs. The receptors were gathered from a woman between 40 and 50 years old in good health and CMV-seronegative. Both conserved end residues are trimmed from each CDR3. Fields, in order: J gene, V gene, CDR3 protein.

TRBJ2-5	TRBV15	ATSRDRQETQY
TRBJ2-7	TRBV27	ASSLVVRGEQY
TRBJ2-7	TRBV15	ATSREFGGTGAYEQY
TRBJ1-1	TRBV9	ASSAPGQGYTEAF
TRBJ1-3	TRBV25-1	ASSAPPAGDIVDTIY
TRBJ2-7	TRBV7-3	ASSRTSSGSSYEQY
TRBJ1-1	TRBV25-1	ASSSWGTTRGNTEAF
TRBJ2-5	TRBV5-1	ASSSDRGRGGETQY
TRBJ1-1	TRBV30	AWSARGTEAF
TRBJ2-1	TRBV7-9	ASSQDLGEQF
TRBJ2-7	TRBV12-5	ASGQTAVEQY
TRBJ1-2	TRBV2	ASRAETGDYYGHT
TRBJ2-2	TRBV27	ASSSWGDTGELF
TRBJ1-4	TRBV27	ASKGQGRGEKLF
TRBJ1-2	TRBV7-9	ASSLLVHYGYT
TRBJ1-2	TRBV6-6	ASSYATLGDGYT
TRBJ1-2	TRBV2	ASSEASTGRNGYT
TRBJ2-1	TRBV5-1	ASKQANEQF
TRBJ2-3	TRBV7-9	ASSLGDRGNPTDTQY
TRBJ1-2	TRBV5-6	ASSPRQGAYGYT
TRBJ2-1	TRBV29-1	SVPGQGFNYNEQF
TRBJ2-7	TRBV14	ASSPAGTSYEQY
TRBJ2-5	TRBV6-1	ASKLARQETQY
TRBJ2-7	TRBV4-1	ASSQAASGSYEQY
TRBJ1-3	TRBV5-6	ASSHRTGLY
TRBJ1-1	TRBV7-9	ASSRPGGGTEAF
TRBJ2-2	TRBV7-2	ASSSSGRNTGELF
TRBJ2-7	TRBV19	ASSPPGRRGWGDQQY
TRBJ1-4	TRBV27	ASSDGQTNEKLF
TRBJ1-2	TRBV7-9	ASSLRQGDGYT
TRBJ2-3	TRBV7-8	TSSTWTSGDDTQY
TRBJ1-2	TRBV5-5	ASSSGQGYGYT
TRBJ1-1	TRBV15	ATSRAPRAFGAF
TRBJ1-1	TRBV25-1	ASSEWGGANTEAF